One sample yielded the 4 T cell receptor beta chains listed below, sequenced in a study of CD8 T cells in ankylosing spondylitis. TCRdb ran MiXCR on the 5' RACE reads and lists one entry per CDR3 protein. The profile shows 250,000 to 300,000 distinct CDR3 sequences, roughly 20% of them singletons. Sequencing used blood, either unsorted or a sorted T cell fraction (not recorded which). The receptors were sampled from a male donor with ankylosing spondylitis or in good health (not recorded which).

The chain carries TRBV3-1 and TRBJ2-3; D uncertain. Germline CDR1 is LGHDT and CDR2 is YNNKEL (reference sequence). The CDR3 is 15 residues long. The ends were cut back, 2 bases at V and 2 bases at J, with 11 bases in the middle. For the CDR3, the DNA is TGTGCCAGCAGCCAATTCAGCGATTTCACAGATACGCAGTATTTT. Protein sequence: CASSQFSDFTDTQYF.

This clonotype was counted a few times. The CDR3 bases are TGCAGTGCTAGAGTGAGTGGGGCAAATTCACCCCTCCACTTT. As protein: CSARVSGANSPLHF. The rearrangement links TRBV20-1 to TRBJ1-6; TRBD1 might be the D (5 bases). CDR3 length: 14 residues. Germline values: CDR1 DFQATT, CDR2 SNEGSKA (reference sequence). The ends were cut back, 1 base at V and 7 bases at J, with 11 bases in the middle.

This clonotype was counted only a few times. V is TRBV12-3 or TRBV12-4 and J is TRBJ2-2; D unclear. V gave up 6 bases and J gave up 0 bases, with 8 bases separating them. The CDR3 sequence is 14 residues long. This CDR3 is CASSSHANTGELFF. The CDR3, as DNA: TGTGCCAGCAGCTCACACGCGAACACCGGGGAGCTGTTTTTT.

V is TRBV4-2 and J is TRBJ1-3; D remains ambiguous. The CDR3 totals 14 residues. CDR1 is LGHNA, CDR2 YNFKEQ, per germline. V was clipped by 0 bases and J by 4 bases, with 7 bases between them. The CDR3 loop reads CASSQDSKGNTIYF. In DNA, the CDR3 is TGTGCCAGCAGCCAAGATTCGAAGGGAAACACCATATATTTT.